This TCR beta chain was observed in a study of T cell responses to AZD1222 COVID-19 vaccine. Study observations and caveats: Females made up more of the donors, who were largely white British, and clonal diversity may have come out too low. There were repertoire samples only from the period after the peak T cell response. Spike-specific TCR breadth and depth were elevated following two AZD1222 doses.

A word on this clone: What it binds is not known.

Trimming removed 4 bases from V and 8 bases from J, with 8 bases in between. This CDR3 is built from 12 residues. Clones were sequenced by immunoSEQ multiplex PCR, and TCRdb holds only the in-frame ones, with some missing. The table includes 150,000 to 200,000 clones, 93% detected once. The receptor was derived from an adult in good health. The input for sequencing was peripheral blood, taken on day 0 of AZD1222 vaccination. The chain couples TRBV12-3 or TRBV12-4 to TRBJ1-4; no clear D gene. In DNA form, the CDR3 reads TGTGCCAGCAGTTATCTAAGGGAAAAACTGTTTTTT. Translation gives CASSYLREKLFF.